What follows are 31 T cell receptor beta chains derived from one specimen sequenced in a study of blood T cell repertoires in COVID-19. TCRdb's copy holds only in-frame clones and misses some; the assay was immunoSEQ multiplex PCR. The sample contains more than 250,000 clones, approximately 90% of which appear only once. The sample consisted of peripheral blood. Every receptor here comes from a woman between 45 and 60 years old with COVID-19, enrolled during active disease.

This clone was detected only once. The V call is TRBV2, the J call TRBJ2-1; perhaps TRBD2 as D (6 bases). Germline CDR1 and CDR2: SNHLY and FYNNEI. The CDR3 sequence is 15 residues long. Trimming removed 7 bases from V and 5 bases from J, with 18 bases in between. The CDR3 DNA reads TGTGCCAGCACCTTACCGGGACTTTTAAACAATGAGCAGTTCTTC. This encodes CASTLPGLLNNEQFF.

The chain uses TRBV19 and TRBJ2-2, with 10 nucleotides matching TRBD1. The trim removed 5 bases at V and 7 bases at J, leaving 7 bases unmatched. Germline CDR1 and CDR2: LNHDA and SQIVND (reference sequence). This CDR3 is built from 15 residues. CDR3 nucleotides: TGTGCCAGTAGTGTTGGACAGGGGGGAATCGGGGAGCTGTTTTTT. It encodes CASSVGQGGIGELFF.

Comments on this clone: The junction departs from germline at one end; a sequencing error may be responsible. This chain joins TRBV28 and TRBJ2-7; tentative D call: TRBD1 (7 bases). Germline V lookup: CDR1 MDHEN, CDR2 SYDVKM. The CDR3 runs to 13 residues. The CDR3 region has the DNA TGTGCCAGCAGTCCTCAGGGGGGACCCTACGACCTTTTC. Translating it yields CASSPQGGPYDLF.

The V and J genes are TRBV6-1 and TRBJ2-7, with TRBD2 identical over 14 bases. CDR1 and CDR2 (germline): MNHNS, SASEGT. V shed 4 bases, J shed 1 base, and the junction held 6 bases outside the gene matches. CDR3 length equals 17 residues. The CDR3, as DNA: TGTGCCAGCAGTGCAGGGACTAGCGGGAGCGAATCCTACGAGCAGTACTTC. Translation gives CASSAGTSGSESYEQYF.

Ten or more counts support this clone. J is TRBJ2-3 and V is TRBV29-1, with D perhaps TRBD1 (6 bases). There are 12 residues in the CDR3. Germline assignment: CDR1 SQVTM and CDR2 ANQGSEA. V gave up 6 bases and J gave up 4 bases, with 11 bases separating them. CDR3 in DNA: TGCAGCGTCACTCCAGGGGCAGATACGCAGTATTTT. Protein product: CSVTPGADTQYF.

The rearrangement uses TRBV7-9 and TRBJ2-7, with a weak D call TRBD1 (6 bases). V lost 1 base to trimming and J lost 11 bases, with 12 bases between them. The CDR3 consists of 12 residues. Germline CDR1 reads SEHNR; CDR2 reads FQNEAQ (reference sequence). CDR3 DNA: TGTGCCAGCAGCTTAGAACAGGGTGGGGAGTACTTC. Amino acids: CASSLEQGGEYF.

The chain joins TRBV24-1 to TRBJ2-3, with D perhaps matching TRBD1 (5 bases). Germline V gene lookup returns CDR1 KGHDR and CDR2 SFDVKD. Trimming stripped 5 bases from V and 2 bases from J, with 10 bases between. This CDR3 is built from 14 residues. The CDR3 spells CATSGGRTTDTQYF. CDR3 DNA sequence: TGTGCCACCAGTGGGGGCCGTACCACAGATACGCAGTATTTT.

The chain has TRBV29-1 and TRBJ2-1; 9 nucleotides align to TRBD1. The CDR3 has 14 residues. Losses at the gene ends were 7 bases for V and 2 bases for J; bases not matched to a gene: 6. Germline V gene data show CDR1 as SQVTM and CDR2 as ANQGSEA. The CDR3 reads CSGYRGQPYNEQFF. The CDR3 DNA reads TGCAGCGGATACAGGGGGCAACCCTACAATGAGCAGTTCTTC.

CDR3: CASSRQGNTEAFF. The CDR3 DNA reads as TGTGCCAGCAGCCGACAGGGGAACACTGAAGCTTTCTTT. This chain connects TRBV7-2 to TRBJ1-1; 7 bases agree with TRBD1. V trimming: 5 bases; J trimming: 1 base; junction bases outside the gene matches: 1. Germline V CDR1 and CDR2: SGHTA, FQGNSA. CDR3 length equals 13 residues.

The V gene is TRBV5-1, the J gene TRBJ2-7; 9 nucleotides match TRBD2. The length of the CDR3 is 14 residues. Germline V gene sequence: CDR1 SGHRS, CDR2 YFSETQ. The V gene end was trimmed by 2 bases and the J gene end by 7 bases; junction bases not matched to a gene: 7. The CDR3 loop is CASSFGGGRGEQYF. CDR3 nucleotide sequence: TGCGCCAGCAGCTTTGGAGGCGGGAGGGGGGAGCAGTACTTC.

The genes are TRBV14 and TRBJ1-4; D might be TRBD1 (6 bases). CDR3 length equals 14 residues. V dropped 2 bases and J dropped 6 bases, with 10 bases sitting between them. From germline, CDR1 is SGHDN and CDR2 FVKESK. The CDR3 here is CASSQYRVDEKLFF. The CDR3 bases are TGTGCCAGCAGCCAATACAGGGTCGATGAAAAACTGTTTTTT.

The chain combines TRBV7-3 with TRBJ2-7; tentative D call: TRBD1 (5 bases). The germline V and J ends were trimmed by 8 bases and 2 bases, with 16 bases remaining between them. From germline, CDR1 is SGHTA and CDR2 FQGTGA. This CDR3 contains 14 residues. The CDR3 DNA reads TGTGCCAGCGCGCGCAGGGAAGGACCCTACGAGCAGTACTTC. As protein: CASARREGPYEQYF.

V gene TRBV5-1 combines with J gene TRBJ2-1; 12 nucleotides match TRBD1. The CDR3 spans 17 residues. Germline trimming cut 0 bases from V and 10 bases from J; bases unmatched to any gene: 11. CDR1 and CDR2 from the germline V gene are SGHRS and YFSETQ. The CDR3 sequence: CASSLGPPGTGGGEQFF. Written as DNA, the CDR3 is TGCGCCAGCAGCTTGGGCCCTCCCGGGACAGGGGGCGGGGAGCAGTTCTTC.

The chain carries TRBV6-5 and TRBJ2-3; the D gene is possibly TRBD2 (5 bases). Deletions cut 5 bases from V and 4 bases from J, with 10 bases between. In germline, CDR1 is MNHEY, CDR2 SVGAGI. CDR3 length equals 13 residues. The CDR3 DNA reads TGTGCCAGCAGTCAAATGAGGGCAGATACGCAGTATTTT. This sequence encodes CASSQMRADTQYF.

The rearrangement uses TRBV7-9 and TRBJ2-5, with 12 nucleotides matching TRBD2. CDR1 is SEHNR, CDR2 FQNEAQ, per germline (reference sequence). CDR3 length equals 13 residues. V was clipped by 5 bases and J by 9 bases; unmatched bases: 4. CDR3 loop: CASSRASGRAQYF. CDR3 bases: TGTGCCAGCAGCAGGGCTAGCGGGAGGGCCCAGTACTTC.

The chain's CDR3 is CASKPTGGSESPLHF. The CDR3 DNA follows: TGTGCCAGCAAACCTACAGGGGGCTCGGAGTCACCCCTCCACTTT. The chain joins TRBV6-5 to TRBJ1-6; 9 nucleotides match TRBD1. The germline CDR1 and CDR2 sequences are MNHEY and SVGAGI. CDR3 length equals 15 residues. Losses at the gene ends were 7 bases for V and 10 bases for J; bases not matched to a gene: 11.

V gene TRBV19 combines with J gene TRBJ2-7; TRBD1 matches at 8 bases. Germline lookup yields CDR1 LNHDA and CDR2 SQIVND (reference sequence). J lost 3 bases, V lost 3 bases, and 7 bases had no gene match. The CDR3 is 15 residues long. CDR3 DNA: TGTGCCAGTAGTATTAAGGGACAGGCCCTCTACGAGCAGTACTTC. Amino acids: CASSIKGQALYEQYF.

The rearrangement links TRBV3-1 (or the pseudogene TRBV3-2) to TRBJ2-1, with D tentatively TRBD2 (6 bases). The V and J ends lost 5 bases and 6 bases respectively, with 20 bases between them. The length of the CDR3 is 16 residues. Per the germline V gene, CDR1 is LGHDT and CDR2 is YNNKEL (reference sequence). DNA for the CDR3: TGTGCCAGCAGCTTGTATAGCGGAGGAATGTCCAATGAGCAGTTCTTC. It translates to CASSLYSGGMSNEQFF.

This chain uses TRBV6-5 with TRBJ2-7; possibly TRBD2 for D (6 bases). Trimming left V 0 bases short and J 5 bases short, with 14 bases between. The CDR3 length is 15 residues. CDR1 MNHEY and CDR2 SVGAGI come from the germline V gene. The CDR3 nucleotides read TGTGCCAGCAGTTACTCGAGGCTAGCGATTCACGAGCAGTACTTC. This codes for CASSYSRLAIHEQYF.

The table lists this clone with a few counts. The genes are TRBV5-4 and TRBJ2-2; a weak D match, TRBD2 (6 bases). Germline V gene lookup returns CDR1 SGHNT and CDR2 YYREEE (reference sequence). V gave up 2 bases and J gave up 2 bases, with 10 bases separating them. The CDR3 spans 15 residues. CDR3 residues: CASSLGGINTGELFF. In nucleotides, the CDR3 is TGTGCCAGCAGCTTAGGCGGGATCAACACCGGGGAGCTGTTTTTT.

The chain uses TRBV24-1 and TRBJ1-1; TRBD1 matches 8 bases. Germline CDR1 is KGHDR and CDR2 is SFDVKD. This CDR3 region has 14 residues. Trimming took 5 bases from V and 6 from J; bases not matched to a gene: 7. CDR3 region: CATSAADRGAEAFF. CDR3 DNA: TGTGCCACCAGTGCCGCCGACAGGGGCGCTGAAGCTTTCTTT.

The rearrangement uses TRBV15 and TRBJ1-4; no clear D. V gave up 0 bases and J gave up 4 bases, with 9 bases separating them. Germline V lookup: CDR1 LNHNV, CDR2 YYDKDF (reference sequence). This CDR3 is built from 15 residues. The chain's CDR3 is CATSRDSSFNEKLFF. CDR3 DNA sequence: TGTGCCACCAGCAGAGATTCGTCGTTTAATGAAAAACTGTTTTTT.

The rearrangement uses TRBV3-1 (or the pseudogene TRBV3-2) and TRBJ2-7, with D possibly being TRBD2 (5 bases). The length of the CDR3 is 12 residues. The germline V gene has CDR1 LGHDT and CDR2 YNNKEL (reference sequence). Trimming shortened V by 5 bases and J by 0 bases, and 5 bases separated the two germline ends. The DNA for the CDR3 is TGTGCCAGCAGCGGGAGCTCCTACGAGCAGTACTTC. The encoded protein is CASSGSSYEQYF.

The chain carries TRBV27 and TRBJ1-2; D is possibly TRBD1 (6 bases). Trimming removed 2 bases at V and 6 bases at J, with 13 bases between. The germline gives CDR1 MNHEY, CDR2 SMNVEV (reference sequence). This CDR3 spans 14 amino acids. CDR3 amino acids: CASSLIGGAHGYTF. CDR3 sequence (DNA): TGTGCCAGCAGTTTAATTGGGGGGGCGCATGGCTACACCTTC.

The chain combines TRBV23-1 with TRBJ2-1; 11 nucleotides match TRBD2. TRBV23-1 is placed among ORFs of uncertain function. V lost 7 bases to trimming and J lost 8 bases; unmatched junction nucleotides: 22. CDR3 length: 19 residues. DNA for the CDR3: TGCGCCAGCACCAGGAGACTAGCGGGGACCTACCCCCCTAACGATGAGCAGTTCTTC. Translated, it gives CASTRRLAGTYPPNDEQFF.

V is TRBV23-1 and J is TRBJ1-2; weak D call: TRBD1 (6 bases). TRBV23-1 is filed as an ORF, its function uncertain. The V gene lost 7 bases and the J gene lost 5 bases, with 17 bases spanning the gap. The CDR3 has 14 amino acids. CDR3 in DNA: TGCGCCAGCAATCCGGTGGACAGAACTTATGGCTACACCTTC. It codes for CASNPVDRTYGYTF.

The chain combines TRBV3-1 (or the pseudogene TRBV3-2) with TRBJ2-2; maybe TRBD1 (5 bases). The germline CDR1 and CDR2 sequences are LGHDT and YNNKEL (reference sequence). V lost 1 base and J lost 2, with 11 bases in between. The length of the CDR3 is 16 residues. For the CDR3, the DNA is TGTGCCAGCAGCCAAGCTACAGGCCTAAACACCGGGGAGCTGTTTTTT. Encoded protein: CASSQATGLNTGELFF.

V and J are TRBV7-2 and TRBJ2-1, with TRBD2 identical over 9 bases. The CDR3 loop spans 15 amino acids. Germline assignment: CDR1 SGHTA and CDR2 FQGNSA. V shed 5 bases, J shed 5 bases, and the junction held 7 bases outside the gene matches. As DNA, the CDR3 is TGTGCCAGCAGCCCCCGGACTAGCGAGAACAATGAGCAGTTCTTC. It specifies CASSPRTSENNEQFF.

The V and J genes are TRBV29-1 and TRBJ2-7, with D possibly being TRBD2 (6 bases). CDR3 size: 13 residues. V was trimmed by 7 bases and J by 0 bases, leaving 13 bases between them. Germline CDR1 is SQVTM and CDR2 is ANQGSEA. CDR3 loop: CSGRGQSSYEQYF. CDR3 in DNA: TGCAGCGGGCGGGGCCAGAGCTCCTACGAGCAGTACTTC.

This clone was seen a handful of times. The rearrangement uses TRBV6-5 and TRBJ1-1; 7 bases align to TRBD1. V was pared by 6 bases and J by 0 bases, with 4 bases of the junction left unmatched. The length of the CDR3 is 14 residues. The germline V gene encodes CDR1 MNHEY and CDR2 SVGAGI. The CDR3 nucleotides are TGTGCCAGCAGATACAGGGGTATGAACACTGAAGCTTTCTTT. It specifies CASRYRGMNTEAFF.

The sample holds one count of this clone. This chain joins TRBV9 and TRBJ1-3; D uncertain. The CDR3 length is 15 residues. Trimming removed 0 bases at V and 8 bases at J, with 15 bases between. Germline V gene sequence: CDR1 SGDLS, CDR2 YYNGEE. CDR3 sequence reads: CASSVDGLPGDTIYF. In DNA, the CDR3 is TGTGCCAGCAGCGTAGACGGACTCCCCGGAGACACCATATATTTT.